This is a list of T cell receptor beta chains from one sample in a study of OX40 agonist ivuxolimab in advanced cancers. Profiled with immunoSEQ multiplex PCR; TCRdb holds only in-frame clones, not every one. Of 11,000 to 15,000 clones detected, around nine tenths appear once; the ten largest clones hold 6.7%. The sequencing used CD4+ or CD8+ T cells sorted from blood, collected in a trial of the OX40 agonist ivuxolimab. These receptors were collected from an adult with an advanced solid tumor such as melanoma, head and neck, liver or kidney cancer. Each CDR3 is given without its conserved first and last residue. Each record gives: J gene, CDR3 length, V gene, D gene, CDR3 protein. The D gene is left open where the match is weak.

j_gene: TRBJ1-3; len: 13; v_gene: TRBV18; d_gene: TRBD1; CDR3aa: ASSRDRASGNTIY
j_gene: TRBJ2-7; len: 16; v_gene: TRBV4-3; d_gene: TRBD2; CDR3aa: ASSRLLGLSGDSYEQY
j_gene: TRBJ1-1; len: 13; v_gene: TRBV5-1; d_gene: .; CDR3aa: ASSSGNPENTEAF
j_gene: TRBJ1-4; len: 13; v_gene: TRBV19; d_gene: TRBD1; CDR3aa: ASSMEGGAGEKLF
j_gene: TRBJ1-1; len: 11; v_gene: TRBV9; d_gene: .; CDR3aa: ASSVDGVLGAF
j_gene: TRBJ2-5; len: 13; v_gene: TRBV10-3; d_gene: TRBD2; CDR3aa: AISESRGVKETQY
j_gene: TRBJ2-5; len: 11; v_gene: TRBV5-8; d_gene: .; CDR3aa: ASSLGPLGAQY
j_gene: TRBJ2-1; len: 11; v_gene: TRBV4-3; d_gene: .; CDR3aa: ASSQEASHEQF
j_gene: TRBJ1-5; len: 10; v_gene: TRBV5-1; d_gene: .; CDR3aa: ASSQEEKPQH
j_gene: TRBJ1-1; len: 14; v_gene: TRBV9; d_gene: .; CDR3aa: ASSPRDNVQNTEAF
j_gene: TRBJ2-3; len: 11; v_gene: TRBV11-3; d_gene: .; CDR3aa: ASSTPGVDTQY
j_gene: TRBJ1-6; len: 10; v_gene: TRBV7-9; d_gene: .; CDR3aa: ASSPQDSPLH
j_gene: TRBJ1-5; len: 9; v_gene: TRBV30; d_gene: .; CDR3aa: AWSAINPQH
j_gene: TRBJ1-2; len: 13; v_gene: TRBV5-1; d_gene: .; CDR3aa: ASSLPAVGVHGYT
j_gene: TRBJ2-7; len: 13; v_gene: TRBV6-1; d_gene: TRBD2; CDR3aa: ASSEGLAASYEQY
j_gene: TRBJ1-6; len: 14; v_gene: TRBV6-5; d_gene: TRBD1; CDR3aa: ASSYSAFRGGSPLH